This TCR beta chain derives from a study of vaccination and CD4 T cells after COVID-19. In the study overall: Each of the control cultures got a CEFX pool, an HIV-1 Nef pool, or no peptide.

Details on this clonotype: Its antigen remains unknown.

CDR3 length equals 15 residues. Trimming removed 5 bases from V and 8 bases from J, with 16 bases in between. As for treatment: roughly 11-day PBMC culture with coronavirus spike peptide pools or control peptides (ViraFEST assay). ViraFEST used peptide pools to expand antigen-specific T cells before TCR sequencing. Researchers used the Oncomine TCR Beta short-read assay to sequence DNA from cultured CD4+ T cells. TCRdb processed the PCR reads anew with MiXCR; each CDR3 protein has one entry. The sample shows about 11,000 distinct CDR3 sequences, around 43% of them seen only once. This chain connects TRBV12-3 or TRBV12-4 to TRBJ1-6; D possibly corresponds to TRBD1 (5 bases). Input material: CD4+ T cells from blood, cultured in vitro. The TCR comes from a human donor who had recovered from COVID-19. As DNA, the CDR3 is TGTGCCAGCAGTATGAAGGGCTCGGGGGATTCACCCCTCCACTTT. This encodes CASSMKGSGDSPLHF.